The 17 T cell receptor beta chains below all came from one sample that was sequenced in a study of Ad26.COV2.S vaccination and SARS-CoV-2 variants. The assay was immunoSEQ multiplex PCR, and TCRdb's table has in-frame clones only and misses some. The table records fewer than 400,000 clones, more than 70% of them present only once. Treatment specified: 19 received Ad26.COV2.S at low or high dose, single or two shots; five or six received placebo; per-sample allocation not given. Samples were taken on day 63 after the first vaccine or placebo injection. The sequenced sample was peripheral blood, obtained in a trial of Ad26.COV2.S vaccine versus placebo. These receptors all come from a person aged 18-65 years who received the Ad26.COV2.S COVID-19 vaccine or a placebo.

J is TRBJ2-3 and V is TRBV7-2; no firm D call. The CDR3 is 15 residues long. The germline V and J ends were trimmed by 1 base and 0 bases, with 8 bases remaining between them. Germline lookup yields CDR1 SGHTA and CDR2 FQGNSA. CDR3 nucleotides: TGTGCCAGCAGCTTAGTTTGGGCTAGCACAGATACGCAGTATTTT. Its protein is CASSLVWASTDTQYF.

The chain recombines TRBV4-1 with TRBJ1-2; 9 positions match TRBD1. The CDR3 sequence is 16 residues long. J was trimmed by 4 bases and V by 1 base; bases with no gene match: 7. Germline V gene lookup returns CDR1 MGHRA and CDR2 YSYEKL. CDR3 sequence: CASSQGTGASTYGYTF. For the CDR3, the DNA is TGCGCCAGCAGCCAAGGGACAGGGGCGTCTACCTATGGCTACACCTTC.

The chain links TRBV7-9 to TRBJ2-3; D uncertain. Germline V gives CDR1 SEHNR, CDR2 FQNEAQ (reference sequence). This CDR3 has 13 residues. Trimming left V 3 bases short and J 4 bases short, with 8 bases between. CDR3: CASSFTGADTQYF. The CDR3 bases are TGTGCCAGCAGCTTTACGGGTGCAGATACGCAGTATTTT.

This clone came up once. This rearrangement joins TRBV6-5 to TRBJ2-7, with D perhaps matching TRBD1 (6 bases). Germline CDR1 and CDR2: MNHEY and SVGAGI. V gave up 8 bases and J gave up 2 bases, with 13 bases separating them. The CDR3 has 13 amino acids. CDR3 region: CASVGRGTYEQYF. CDR3 DNA sequence: TGTGCCAGCGTGGGCAGGGGTACCTACGAGCAGTACTTC.

The rearrangement links TRBV19 to TRBJ2-7; a weak D match, TRBD2 (6 bases). V gave up 5 bases and J gave up 4 bases, with 15 bases separating them. Germline V gene data show CDR1 as LNHDA and CDR2 as SQIVND (reference sequence). This CDR3 is 14 amino acids long. The CDR3 spells CASSGAGRAYEQYF. The CDR3 coding sequence is TGTGCCAGTAGTGGGGCGGGGCGCGCTTACGAGCAGTACTTC.

This chain joins TRBV4-3 and TRBJ2-1; 11 bases are a match to TRBD2. CDR3 length: 17 residues. V was clipped by 0 bases and J by 1 base; unmatched bases: 2. Germline V gives CDR1 LGHNA, CDR2 YSLEER. CDR3 region: CASSQDLAGGSYNEQFF. CDR3 nucleotides: TGCGCCAGCAGCCAAGACCTAGCGGGGGGATCCTACAATGAGCAGTTCTTC.

The chain combines TRBV30 with TRBJ1-4, with D perhaps matching TRBD1 (6 bases). Trimming stripped 3 bases from V and 8 bases from J, with 16 bases between. This CDR3 is built from 14 residues. Germline V gene lookup returns CDR1 GTSNPN and CDR2 SVGIG (reference sequence). This CDR3 reads CAWRKTGLGEKLFF. CDR3 nucleotides: TGTGCCTGGAGGAAAACAGGGTTGGGGGAAAAACTGTTTTTT.

This clone was recorded only once. This rearrangement joins TRBV6-2 or TRBV6-3 to TRBJ1-2; D is ambiguous. Germline V gene lookup returns CDR1 MNHEY and CDR2 SVGEGT. CDR3 length: 13 residues. V lost 6 bases and J lost 3, with 11 bases in between. The CDR3 DNA reads TGTGCCAGCAGCCCTTTAGGCGACTATGGCTACACCTTC. Translated: CASSPLGDYGYTF.

The V and J genes are TRBV4-3 and TRBJ2-1; unclear D gene. The CDR3 extends over 16 amino acids. Deletions cut 0 bases from V and 0 bases from J, with 9 bases between. Germline CDR1 and CDR2: LGHNA and YSLEER. The CDR3, as DNA: TGCGCCAGCAGCCAAGATCCCCAGAGCTCCTACAATGAGCAGTTCTTC. Its protein product is CASSQDPQSSYNEQFF.

V usage is TRBV3-1 (or the pseudogene TRBV3-2) and J usage is TRBJ2-5, with D hard to call. The CDR3 is 15 amino acids. The germline CDR1 and CDR2 sequences are LGHDT and YNNKEL (reference sequence). Trimming removed 0 bases at V and 3 bases at J, with 11 bases between. The CDR3 DNA sequence: TGTGCCAGCAGCCAAGATGTGAAAGGTAAAGAGACCCAGTACTTC. It yields the protein CASSQDVKGKETQYF.

V is TRBV7-3 and J is TRBJ1-3; 8 nucleotides agree with TRBD1. The CDR3 totals 16 residues. The germline V gene has CDR1 SGHTA and CDR2 FQGTGA. Trimming at V came to 1 base and at J to 4 bases, leaving 6 bases not matched to a gene. The DNA of the CDR3 is TGTGCCAGCAGCTTAAGGGGCCAGGGGGCCGGAAACACCATATATTTT. Translation gives CASSLRGQGAGNTIYF.

The chain carries TRBV2 and TRBJ2-1; D ambiguous. CDR1 and CDR2 (germline): SNHLY, FYNNEI. Trimming shortened V by 6 bases and J by 9 bases, and 18 bases separated the two germline ends. There are 14 residues in the CDR3. The CDR3 sequence is CASSTGPRVGEQFF. CDR3 sequence (DNA): TGTGCCAGCAGCACCGGGCCCCGGGTGGGTGAGCAGTTCTTC.

The rearrangement joins TRBV5-1 to TRBJ1-2; tentative D call: TRBD1 (5 bases). CDR3 length: 14 amino acids. V was shortened by 0 bases and J by 2 bases, with 8 bases between the two germline ends. Germline-derived CDR1 and CDR2 are SGHRS and YFSETQ. CDR3 bases: TGCGCCAGCAGCTTGGGGACATTAAACTATGGCTACACCTTC. Protein sequence: CASSLGTLNYGYTF.

This clone was counted a single time. The J gene is TRBJ1-3, the V gene TRBV25-1, with D maybe TRBD1 (5 bases). The germline V gene encodes CDR1 MGHDK and CDR2 SYGVNS. The CDR3 extends over 15 amino acids. V was shortened by 1 base and J by 1 base, with 8 bases between the two germline ends. CDR3 in DNA: TGTGCCAGCAGTGAATGGGCAGGGTCTGGAAACACCATATATTTT. Its translation: CASSEWAGSGNTIYF.

The genes are TRBV5-5 and TRBJ1-1; D unresolved. Germline CDR1 is SGHKS and CDR2 is YYEKEE (reference sequence). CDR3 length equals 15 residues. Trimming removed 3 bases at V and 7 bases at J, with 19 bases between. CDR3 coding DNA: TGTGCCAGCAGCTCTTACTCCGGGATCATTGGTGAAGCTTTCTTT. Translating it yields CASSSYSGIIGEAFF.

The V gene is TRBV5-1, the J gene TRBJ2-2; 12 bases agree with TRBD2. This CDR3 contains 15 residues. Looked up from germline, CDR1 is SGHRS and CDR2 is YFSETQ. V lost 4 bases to trimming and J lost 8 bases; unmatched junction nucleotides: 6. CDR3 sequence reads: CASSPGLAGTGELFF. CDR3 coding DNA: TGCGCCAGCAGCCCTGGACTAGCGGGGACGGGGGAGCTGTTTTTT.

The chain carries TRBV5-6 and TRBJ2-3; 7 bases fit TRBD2. The CDR3 spans 17 residues. V lost 3 bases to trimming and J lost 1 base; unmatched junction nucleotides: 11. Germline loops: CDR1 SGHDT, CDR2 YYEEEE. CDR3 nucleotides: TGTGCCAGCAGCTCACGAGCGGGGTATAAGGGCACAGATACGCAGTATTTT. Translating it yields CASSSRAGYKGTDTQYF.